The 14 T cell receptor beta chains below all came from one sample that was sequenced in a study of neoadjuvant anti-PD-1 for oral cavity cancer. The repertoire was sequenced with immunoSEQ multiplex PCR; TCRdb's copy has only in-frame clones and lacks some. The sample consists of 13,000 to 15,000 clones, 60% to 80% of them appearing once. As to time point: after neoadjuvant nivolumab, at surgical resection. The material was PBMCs, obtained after nivolumab (anti-PD-1) treatment. These receptors were taken from a person aged 35-80 years with oral cavity squamous cell carcinoma.

The chain carries TRBV2 and TRBJ1-5, with D unresolved. The length of the CDR3 is 12 residues. V was trimmed by 5 bases and J by 7 bases, leaving 9 bases between them. Germline V lookup: CDR1 SNHLY, CDR2 FYNNEI. DNA of the CDR3: TGTGCCAGCAGTCCTCTGCGACAGCCCCAGCATTTT. This translates into CASSPLRQPQHF. The whole variable domain, filled in from reference TRBV2 and TRBJ1-5, reads EPEVTQTPSHQVTQMGQEVILRCVPISNHLYFYWYRQILGQKVEFLVSFYNNEISEKSEIFDDQFSVERPDGSNFTLKIRSTKLEDSAMYFCASSPLRQPQHFGDGTRLSIL.

The chain's CDR3 is CASSQLQGTGAKLFF. As DNA, the CDR3 is TGCGCCAGCAGCCAGCTACAGGGAACAGGGGCAAAACTGTTTTTT. The chain recombines TRBV4-1 with TRBJ1-4; 7 bases fit TRBD1. V was clipped by 3 bases and J by 10 bases; unmatched bases: 11. Germline CDR1 MGHRA, CDR2 YSYEKL. The CDR3 extends over 15 amino acids.

This chain links TRBV6-1 with TRBJ2-2, with D possibly matching TRBD1 (6 bases). This CDR3 is built from 17 residues. Trimming stripped 2 bases from V and 4 bases from J, with 17 bases between. Germline values: CDR1 MNHNS, CDR2 SASEGT. The CDR3 loop reads CASSEWGQGISTGELFF. The CDR3 coding sequence is TGTGCCAGCAGTGAATGGGGCCAGGGGATTAGCACCGGGGAGCTGTTTTTT.

This chain connects TRBV6-5 to TRBJ2-7; 7 bases are shared with TRBD2. V trimming: 6 bases; J trimming: 0 bases; junction bases outside the gene matches: 2. CDR1 is MNHEY, CDR2 SVGAGI, per germline. The CDR3 extends over 13 amino acids. The CDR3 sequence is CASSRTSSYEQYF. CDR3 bases: TGTGCCAGCAGCAGGACTAGCTCCTACGAGCAGTACTTC.

The DNA of the CDR3 is TGTGCCAGCAGCATCGAGTTTGAGCAGTTCTTC. Translated: CASSIEFEQFF. The chain links TRBV13 to TRBJ2-1; unclear D gene. V lost 5 bases to trimming and J lost 9 bases, with 8 bases between them. Germline CDR1 reads PRHDT; CDR2 reads FYEKMQ (reference sequence). The CDR3 runs 11 residues.

CDR3 bases: TGTGCCAGCAGCGCGGCTAGGAAGTACACTGGGGCCAACGTCCTGACTTTC. As protein: CASSAARKYTGANVLTF. The V call is TRBV9, the J call TRBJ2-6; unclear D gene. The CDR3 consists of 17 residues. V was pared by 3 bases and J by 2 bases, with 15 bases between. Germline values: CDR1 SGDLS, CDR2 YYNGEE.

The rearrangement uses TRBV2 and TRBJ1-1, with D perhaps TRBD1 (5 bases). V lost 4 bases and J lost 1, with 10 bases in between. CDR3 length: 14 amino acids. Germline V lookup: CDR1 SNHLY, CDR2 FYNNEI. The CDR3, as DNA: TGTGCCAGCAGTGGGGGGACCGAGAACACTGAAGCTTTCTTT. This translates into CASSGGTENTEAFF.

V usage is TRBV9 and J usage is TRBJ2-7; TRBD1 might be the D (8 bases). This CDR3 has 14 residues. From germline, CDR1 is SGDLS and CDR2 YYNGEE. The ends were cut back, 4 bases at V and 5 bases at J, with 16 bases in the middle. CDR3 nucleotide sequence: TGTGCCAGCAGCTTACAGGGGGGGCCAGACGAGCAGTACTTC. It yields the protein CASSLQGGPDEQYF.

The chain employs TRBV19 and TRBJ1-2, with D possibly being TRBD1 (6 bases). Germline V gene data show CDR1 as LNHDA and CDR2 as SQIVND (reference sequence). The CDR3 runs 14 residues. V lost 7 bases and J lost 3, with 15 bases in between. Here the CDR3 DNA reads TGTGCCAGTACCATGAGGGGGTGGGACTATGGCTACACCTTC. Translation gives CASTMRGWDYGYTF.

The chain uses TRBV30 and TRBJ1-4; D remains ambiguous. This CDR3 region has 14 residues. Germline CDR1 reads GTSNPN; CDR2 reads SVGIG (reference sequence). V was cut by 8 bases and J by 8 bases, with 21 bases left in between. The DNA for the CDR3 is TGTGCCAAGGTACAAAGAGGTAGTAAAGAAAAACTGTTTTTT. Its translation: CAKVQRGSKEKLFF. The full variable domain, its missing parts supplied by reference TRBV30 and TRBJ1-4, is SQTIHQWPATLVQPVGSPLSLECTVEGTSNPNLYWYRQAAGRGLQLLFYSVGIGQISSEVPQNLSASRPQDRQFILSSKKLLLSDSGFYLCAKVQRGSKEKLFFGSGTQLSVL.

This chain links TRBV10-2 with TRBJ2-1; 8 positions agree with TRBD2. The germline CDR1 and CDR2 sequences are WSHSY and SAAADI. The CDR3 has 16 amino acids. V was clipped by 6 bases and J by 0 bases; unmatched bases: 7. The CDR3 loop reads CASRATGTSSYNEQFF. The CDR3 DNA sequence: TGCGCCAGCAGGGCTACAGGGACTAGCTCCTACAATGAGCAGTTCTTC.

The chain couples TRBV25-1 to TRBJ2-1; D possibly corresponds to TRBD2 (7 bases). V was clipped by 8 bases and J by 4 bases, with 18 bases between them. The CDR3 has 15 amino acids. Germline lookup yields CDR1 MGHDK and CDR2 SYGVNS. CDR3 DNA: TGTGCCAGCCGCACTCGGGGGGCGAAATACAATGAGCAGTTCTTC. Its translation: CASRTRGAKYNEQFF.

The gene calls are TRBV5-1 and TRBJ2-5, with 8 bases identical to TRBD2. Germline lookup yields CDR1 SGHRS and CDR2 YFSETQ. After removal of 6 bases from V and 3 bases from J, the junction contained 7 bases not matched to a gene. The CDR3 is 14 amino acids. CDR3 loop: CASTLSGIKETQYF. The CDR3 nucleotides are TGCGCCAGCACCCTTAGCGGGATCAAAGAGACCCAGTACTTC.

This clone was detected once. The chain carries TRBV6-1 and TRBJ1-2; D ambiguous. V was clipped by 0 bases and J by 2 bases, with 4 bases between them. Germline V gene data show CDR1 as MNHNS and CDR2 as SASEGT. The CDR3 covers 13 residues. The CDR3 loop reads CASSEAGNYGYTF. The CDR3 nucleotides are TGTGCCAGCAGTGAAGCGGGAAACTATGGCTACACCTTC.